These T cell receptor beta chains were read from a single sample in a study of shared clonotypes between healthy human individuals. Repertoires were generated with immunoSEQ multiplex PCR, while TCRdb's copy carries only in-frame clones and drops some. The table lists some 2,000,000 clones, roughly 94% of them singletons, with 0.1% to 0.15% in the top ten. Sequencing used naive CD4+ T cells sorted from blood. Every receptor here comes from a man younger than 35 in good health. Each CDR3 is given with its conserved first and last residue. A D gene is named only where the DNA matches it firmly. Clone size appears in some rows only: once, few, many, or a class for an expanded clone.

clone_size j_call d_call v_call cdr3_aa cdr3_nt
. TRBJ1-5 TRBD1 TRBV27 CASSTFQGGGQPQHF TGTGCCAGCAGTACCTTCCAGGGGGGTGGGCAGCCCCAGCATTTT
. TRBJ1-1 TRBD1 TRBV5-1 CASSSGQLMNTEAFF TGCGCCAGCAGCTCGGGACAGCTCATGAACACTGAAGCTTTCTTT
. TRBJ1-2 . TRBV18 CASSPGAGYGYTF TGTGCCAGCTCACCAGGGGCAGGGTATGGCTACACCTTC
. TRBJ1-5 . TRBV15 CATSREQSNQPQHF TGTGCCACCAGCAGAGAACAGAGCAATCAGCCCCAGCATTTT
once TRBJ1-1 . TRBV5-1 CASRGDGTEAFF TGCGCCAGCAGGGGGGACGGGACTGAAGCTTTCTTT
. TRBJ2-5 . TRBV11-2 CASSFPALWETQYF TGTGCCAGCAGCTTTCCCGCCCTATGGGAGACCCAGTACTTC
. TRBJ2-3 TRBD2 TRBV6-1 CASSGRLAGVVRTDTQYF TGTGCCAGCAGTGGGAGACTAGCGGGAGTAGTGAGGACAGATACGCAGTATTTT
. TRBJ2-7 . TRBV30 CAWSVGSYEQYF TGTGCCTGGAGTGTAGGGTCCTACGAGCAGTACTTC
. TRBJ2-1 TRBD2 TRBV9 CASSAGLAGNEQFF TGTGCCAGCAGCGCGGGACTAGCGGGAAATGAGCAGTTCTTC
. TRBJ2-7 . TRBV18 CASSPTAAYEQYF TGTGCCAGCTCACCAACAGCCGCCTACGAGCAGTACTTC
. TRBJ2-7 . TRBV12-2 CASRTRSSGGQSSYEQYF TGTGCAAGTCGCACTCGGAGTAGCGGGGGCCAGAGCTCCTACGAGCAGTACTTC
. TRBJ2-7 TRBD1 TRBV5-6 CASTETGTSYEQYF TGTGCCAGCACCGAGACAGGGACCTCCTACGAGCAGTACTTC
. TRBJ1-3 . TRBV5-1 CASSSVTGAGNTIYF TGCGCCAGCAGCTCAGTGACAGGCGCTGGAAACACCATATATTTT
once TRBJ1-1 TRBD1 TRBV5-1 CASSFQGATEAFF TGCGCCAGCAGCTTTCAGGGGGCGACTGAAGCTTTCTTT
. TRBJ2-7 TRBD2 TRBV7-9 CASSYSGGGPYEQYF TGTGCCAGCAGCTACAGCGGGGGAGGACCCTACGAGCAGTACTTC
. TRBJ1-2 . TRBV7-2 CASSLLGASYGYTF TGTGCCAGCAGCTTACTGGGGGCCTCGTATGGCTACACCTTC
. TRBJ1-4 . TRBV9 CASSGGGTRGEKLFF TGTGCCAGCAGCGGGGGTGGGACGCGGGGTGAAAAACTGTTTTTT
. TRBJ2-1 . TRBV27 CASSLQGPRYNEQFF TGTGCCAGCAGTTTGCAGGGGCCCCGTTACAATGAGCAGTTCTTC
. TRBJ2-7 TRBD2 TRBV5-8 CASSFVASGASPPREQYF TGTGCCAGCAGCTTCGTAGCTAGCGGGGCGTCCCCTCCTAGGGAGCAGTACTTC
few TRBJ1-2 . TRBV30 CAWGQNYGYTF TGTGCCTGGGGACAGAACTATGGCTACACCTTC
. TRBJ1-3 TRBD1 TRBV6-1 CASSDLARGPGNTIYF TGTGCCAGCAGTGACCTAGCCAGGGGGCCCGGAAACACCATATATTTT
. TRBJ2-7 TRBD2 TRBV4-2 CASSKGLAAYEQYF TGTGCCAGCAGCAAAGGACTAGCGGCTTACGAGCAGTACTTC
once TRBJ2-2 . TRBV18 CASSLNRDSLLPGELFF TGTGCCAGCTCACTTAATCGAGACAGCCTGTTGCCCGGGGAGCTGTTTTTT
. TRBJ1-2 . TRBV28 CASLSPPDGLYGYTF TGTGCCAGCCTCTCCCCTCCGGACGGTTTATATGGCTACACCTTC
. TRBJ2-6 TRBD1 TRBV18 CASSPTGSGANVLTF TGTGCCAGCTCACCGACAGGGTCCGGGGCCAACGTCCTGACTTTC
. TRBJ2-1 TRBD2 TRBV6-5 CASSYGTSGREFF TGTGCCAGCAGTTACGGGACTAGCGGGAGGGAGTTCTTC
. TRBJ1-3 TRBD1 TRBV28 CASSYTGGSGNTIYF TGTGCCAGCAGTTATACAGGGGGCTCTGGAAACACCATATATTTT
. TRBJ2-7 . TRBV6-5 CASSYSSGNYEQYF TGTGCCAGCAGTTACTCCTCAGGGAACTACGAGCAGTACTTC
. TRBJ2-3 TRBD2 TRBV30 CAWSVARTSVSTDTQYF TGTGCCTGGAGTGTAGCCCGGACTAGCGTATCGACAGATACGCAGTATTTT
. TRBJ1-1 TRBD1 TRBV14 CASSQRQGGVSEAFF TGTGCCAGCAGCCAGCGACAGGGAGGGGTTTCTGAAGCTTTCTTT
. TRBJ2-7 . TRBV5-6 CASSDTGQGGYEQYF TGTGCCAGCAGCGACACCGGTCAGGGGGGCTACGAGCAGTACTTC
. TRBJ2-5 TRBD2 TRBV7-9 CASSRGSGTAQETQYF TGTGCCAGCAGCCGGGGTAGCGGGACCGCCCAAGAGACCCAGTACTTC
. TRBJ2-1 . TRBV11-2 CASSFSTGFSNEQFF TGTGCCAGCAGCTTCAGCACAGGGTTCAGCAATGAGCAGTTCTTC
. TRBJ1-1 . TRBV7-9 CASSLAPAPPGAFF TGTGCCAGCAGCTTAGCGCCCGCTCCACCCGGGGCTTTCTTT
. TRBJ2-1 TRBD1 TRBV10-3 CAISGGTATYNEQFF TGTGCCATCAGTGGGGGGACAGCTACCTACAATGAGCAGTTCTTC
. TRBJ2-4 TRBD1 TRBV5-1 CASSLVTGAAKNIQYF TGCGCCAGCAGCTTGGTTACAGGGGCGGCCAAAAACATTCAGTACTTC
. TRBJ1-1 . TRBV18 CASSADRNTEAFF TGTGCCAGCTCCGCGGACAGGAACACTGAAGCTTTCTTT
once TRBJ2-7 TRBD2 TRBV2 CASAAGTSAKKGLVEQYF TGTGCCAGCGCTGCCGGGACTAGCGCCAAAAAGGGCCTCGTCGAGCAGTACTTC
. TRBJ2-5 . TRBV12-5 CAAPAKQQETQYF TGTGCTGCCCCCGCGAAACAGCAAGAGACCCAGTACTTC
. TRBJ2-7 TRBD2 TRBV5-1 CASSPIASGTSGSYEQYF TGCGCCAGCAGCCCCATAGCGTCCGGGACTAGCGGTTCCTACGAGCAGTACTTC
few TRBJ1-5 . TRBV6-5 CAVGLDQPQHF TGTGCCGTAGGTCTGGATCAGCCCCAGCATTTT
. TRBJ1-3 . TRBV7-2 CASSGMREHSGNTIYF TGTGCCAGCAGCGGAATGAGGGAACACTCTGGAAACACCATATATTTT
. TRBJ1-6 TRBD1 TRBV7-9 CASSAVTGGGNSPLHF TGTGCCAGCAGCGCCGTCACAGGGGGAGGTAATTCACCCCTCCACTTT
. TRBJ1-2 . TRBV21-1 CASSKDRTFYGYTF TGTGCCAGCAGCAAAGACAGGACCTTCTATGGCTACACCTTC
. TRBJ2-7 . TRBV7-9 CASSFTTAPTYEQYF TGTGCCAGCAGCTTCACAACAGCCCCGACCTACGAGCAGTACTTC
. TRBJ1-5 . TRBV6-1 CASSEGGPNQPQHF TGTGCCAGCAGTGAGGGGGGGCCCAATCAGCCCCAGCATTTT